Below are 9 T cell receptor beta chains sequenced from a single sample in a study of blood T cell repertoires in COVID-19. Profiled with immunoSEQ multiplex PCR; TCRdb holds only in-frame clones, not every one. The sample has about 200,000 clones, around four fifths seen once. Sequenced input: peripheral blood. The receptors shown here come from a man in his sixties with COVID-19, enrolled during active disease.

J is TRBJ1-2 and V is TRBV19; 7 nucleotides align to TRBD1. Trimming cost V 5 bases and J 4 bases; bases outside gene matches: 10. The CDR3 consists of 15 residues. The germline V gene has CDR1 LNHDA and CDR2 SQIVND (reference sequence). The CDR3 coding sequence is TGTGCCAGTAGTTTCCGCCAGGCAGGGGGCTATGGCTACACCTTC. Translation: CASSFRQAGGYGYTF.

J is TRBJ2-5 and V is TRBV5-6; 7 bases are a match to TRBD2. V shed 4 bases, J shed 5 bases, and the junction held 5 bases outside the gene matches. The CDR3 is made up of 13 amino acids. The V gene's germline CDR1 is SGHDT and CDR2 YYEEEE. CDR3 DNA: TGTGCCAGCAGCGGGAGGGCCGGGGAGACCCAGTACTTC. Translation: CASSGRAGETQYF.

This rearrangement joins TRBV15 to TRBJ1-5; 11 nucleotides line up with TRBD1. The CDR3 runs to 18 residues. Trimming took 8 bases from V and 2 from J; bases not matched to a gene: 14. CDR1 is LNHNV, CDR2 YYDKDF, per germline (reference sequence). The CDR3 here is CATHSRGQGVGGNQPQHF. DNA of the CDR3: TGTGCCACCCATTCCAGGGGACAGGGGGTAGGGGGCAATCAGCCCCAGCATTTT.

The chain carries TRBV2 and TRBJ2-1, with 11 bases lining up with TRBD1. The J segment lost 4 bases and the V segment lost 4 bases, leaving 9 bases of the junction unmatched. The CDR3 has 17 residues. The germline gives CDR1 SNHLY, CDR2 FYNNEI. In DNA, the CDR3 is TGTGCCAGCAGTGCCTACCGGACAGGGGGCTTTTACAATGAGCAGTTCTTC. This sequence encodes CASSAYRTGGFYNEQFF.

This clone appeared a few times. This chain joins TRBV11-1 and TRBJ2-1; 9 bases fit TRBD2. Germline loops: CDR1 SGHAT, CDR2 FQDESV (reference sequence). This CDR3 spans 16 amino acids. The V gene end was trimmed by 3 bases and the J gene end by 5 bases; junction bases not matched to a gene: 8. The DNA of the CDR3 is TGTGCCAGCAGCTTCTTAGCGGGGGCAGTAAACAATGAGCAGTTCTTC. Its translation: CASSFLAGAVNNEQFF.

The chain links TRBV6-5 to TRBJ2-7; TRBD1 aligns across 10 bases. This CDR3 has 14 amino acids. From germline, CDR1 is MNHEY and CDR2 SVGAGI. The V gene end was trimmed by 6 bases and the J gene end by 4 bases; junction bases not matched to a gene: 6. The chain's CDR3 is CASRHDRGPYEQYF. In DNA, the CDR3 is TGTGCCAGCAGACACGACAGGGGGCCTTACGAGCAGTACTTC.

V gene TRBV29-1 combines with J gene TRBJ1-1, with D possibly being TRBD1 (6 bases). Germline V gene data show CDR1 as SQVTM and CDR2 as ANQGSEA. Trimming took 7 bases from V and 4 from J, leaving 19 bases between them. This CDR3 has 14 amino acids. Written as DNA, the CDR3 is TGCAGCGCCCAAAGGGGGGGCGGGGGCACTGAAGCTTTCTTT. It yields the protein CSAQRGGGGTEAFF.

The genes are TRBV7-8 and TRBJ2-7, with 9 bases matching TRBD1. V was clipped by 3 bases and J by 3 bases; unmatched bases: 6. CDR3 length: 15 residues. The germline V gene encodes CDR1 SGHVS and CDR2 FQNEAQ. CDR3 in amino acids: CASSLGQGVVYEQYF. Here the CDR3 DNA reads TGTGCCAGCAGCTTGGGACAGGGTGTCGTCTACGAGCAGTACTTC.

The chain recombines TRBV5-6 with TRBJ2-3, with D possibly being TRBD2 (7 bases). The germline gives CDR1 SGHDT, CDR2 YYEEEE. This CDR3 has 13 residues. V was clipped by 4 bases and J by 9 bases, with 15 bases between them. CDR3 region: CASSLGGPNTQYF. Written as DNA, the CDR3 is TGTGCCAGCAGCCTGGGGGGGCCGAACACGCAGTATTTT.